What follows are 14 T cell receptor beta chains derived from one specimen sequenced in a study of blood T cell repertoires in COVID-19. TCRdb's table, derived via immunoSEQ multiplex PCR, lists solely in-frame clones and lacks some. The table includes 160,000 or so clones, more than 75% detected once. Sequencing used peripheral blood. These receptors were collected from a woman in her 70s with COVID-19, enrolled during active disease.

In its sample, this clone was seen once. The chain uses TRBV19 and TRBJ2-2, with 14 bases matching TRBD2. The junction had 8 bases not matched to a gene; V was cut back by 5 bases and J by 6 bases. The CDR3 extends over 17 amino acids. Germline CDR1 LNHDA, CDR2 SQIVND (reference sequence). The CDR3 sequence is CASSPRTSGGRAGELFF. CDR3 DNA sequence: TGTGCCAGTAGTCCACGGACTAGCGGGGGGCGGGCCGGGGAGCTGTTTTTT.

A few counts support this clone. This chain joins TRBV28 and TRBJ1-5, with D perhaps TRBD1 (5 bases). Looked up from germline, CDR1 is MDHEN and CDR2 is SYDVKM. The V and J ends lost 7 bases and 2 bases respectively, with 15 bases between them. The CDR3 has 15 residues. The CDR3 loop is CASTLGGNRNQPQHF. The DNA of the CDR3 is TGTGCCAGCACCTTGGGGGGGAATCGCAATCAGCCCCAGCATTTT.

This chain uses TRBV6-1 with TRBJ1-2, with 11 bases identical to TRBD1. The V and J ends lost 2 bases and 7 bases, in that order; junction bases with no gene match: 3. This CDR3 is 14 amino acids long. CDR1 is MNHNS, CDR2 SASEGT, per germline. In DNA, the CDR3 is TGTGCCAGCAGTGAATATGGACAGGGGGCTGGCTACACCTTC. As protein: CASSEYGQGAGYTF.

This chain joins TRBV4-1 and TRBJ1-2; TRBD1 is a possible D gene (5 bases). The CDR3 totals 18 residues. CDR1 and CDR2 (germline): MGHRA, YSYEKL. Between the trimmed V and J ends, which lost 1 base and 2 bases, there was a span of 20 bases. CDR3 DNA sequence: TGCGCCAGCAGCCAAGTGACAACTCAGGGCCCGAGGAACTATGGCTACACCTTC. It specifies CASSQVTTQGPRNYGYTF.

This chain uses TRBV2 with TRBJ1-3; D is possibly TRBD1 (6 bases). Trimming removed 6 bases at V and 4 bases at J, with 7 bases between. The CDR3 length is 12 residues. Looked up from germline, CDR1 is SNHLY and CDR2 is FYNNEI. CDR3 DNA sequence: TGTGCCAGCAGACAGGGCGGAAACACCATATATTTT. It encodes CASRQGGNTIYF.

The chain is built from TRBV7-9 and TRBJ1-2; perhaps TRBD1 as D (6 bases). This CDR3 has 13 residues. Germline V gene lookup returns CDR1 SEHNR and CDR2 FQNEAQ (reference sequence). The V end was cut by 6 bases, the J end by 6 bases, with 14 bases between. In DNA, the CDR3 is TGTGCCAGCAGGTCGACAGGAAGAGATGGCTACACCTTC. This gives the protein CASRSTGRDGYTF.

This chain connects TRBV19 to TRBJ2-7; TRBD1 aligns across 10 bases. This CDR3 spans 15 amino acids. The V and J ends lost 8 bases and 4 bases, in that order; junction bases with no gene match: 11. Germline V CDR1 and CDR2: LNHDA, SQIVND (reference sequence). CDR3 DNA: TGTGCCAGTGGAAATGCGGGACAGGGGAGTTACGAGCAGTACTTC. This gives the protein CASGNAGQGSYEQYF.

This chain uses TRBV2 with TRBJ1-4; D may be TRBD1 (6 bases). The CDR3 is 17 residues long. Germline V gene data show CDR1 as SNHLY and CDR2 as FYNNEI. V dropped 0 bases and J dropped 0 bases, with 11 bases sitting between them. CDR3 residues: CASSEAGGPATNEKLFF. The DNA of the CDR3 is TGTGCCAGCAGTGAAGCCGGGGGGCCAGCAACTAATGAAAAACTGTTTTTT.

The chain recombines TRBV9 with TRBJ1-3; D call uncertain. The V and J ends lost 0 bases and 0 bases respectively, with 7 bases between them. The CDR3 sequence is 15 residues long. Germline V lookup: CDR1 SGDLS, CDR2 YYNGEE. The CDR3 DNA reads TGTGCCAGCAGCGTAGACGGAGGCTCTGGAAACACCATATATTTT. Amino acid sequence: CASSVDGGSGNTIYF.

The chain links TRBV10-3 to TRBJ1-1; D is unresolved. The length of the CDR3 is 13 residues. Trimming removed 10 bases from V and 1 base from J, with 13 bases in between. CDR1 is ENHRY, CDR2 SYGVKD, per germline. In DNA form, the CDR3 reads TGTGCCACGTGTCACAGAGAGAACACTGAAGCTTTCTTT. Amino acid sequence: CATCHRENTEAFF.

The V and J genes are TRBV2 and TRBJ2-7; TRBD2 matches at 7 bases. Trimming cost V 3 bases and J 5 bases; bases outside gene matches: 7. Looked up from germline, CDR1 is SNHLY and CDR2 is FYNNEI. CDR3 size: 14 residues. The CDR3 bases are TGTGCCAGCAGTGAGTTACTAGCGCGGGACGAGCAGTACTTC. Translating it yields CASSELLARDEQYF.

A remark on this clone: Distinct nucleotide sequences in the sample also encode this CDR3. The V gene is TRBV5-1, the J gene TRBJ1-1; perhaps TRBD1 as D (6 bases). The V gene's germline CDR1 is SGHRS and CDR2 YFSETQ. The ends were cut back, 2 bases at V and 0 bases at J, with 11 bases in the middle. The CDR3 has 15 residues. The CDR3 DNA reads as TGCGCCAGCAGCTTAGGCCAGGGGTTGAACACTGAAGCTTTCTTT. Translation: CASSLGQGLNTEAFF.

This chain joins TRBV24-1 and TRBJ2-6, with 7 bases matching TRBD2. V lost 3 bases to trimming and J lost 0 bases; unmatched junction nucleotides: 4. The CDR3 runs to 17 residues. Looked up from germline, CDR1 is KGHDR and CDR2 is SFDVKD. CDR3 loop: CATSDGGRDSGANVLTF. The CDR3 coding sequence is TGTGCCACCAGTGATGGAGGGAGGGACTCTGGGGCCAACGTCCTGACTTTC.

This clone was recorded a few times. The chain links TRBV19 to TRBJ1-5; 8 bases map to TRBD1. After removal of 7 bases from V and 3 bases from J, the junction contained 5 bases not matched to a gene. The germline CDR1 and CDR2 sequences are LNHDA and SQIVND (reference sequence). This CDR3 contains 14 residues. The CDR3 DNA reads TGTGCCAGTAAGGGACAGGAGTTCAATCAGCCCCAGCATTTT. This codes for CASKGQEFNQPQHF.